This T cell receptor (beta chain) was identified during a study of regulatory T cells in long-lasting Graves disease. This clonotype came up many times. This CDR3 has 16 residues. The V gene's germline CDR1 is MNHEY and CDR2 SVGEGT. Trimming took 2 bases from V and 5 from J, leaving 15 bases between them. With iRepertoire HTBI primers and Arm-PCR of CDR3 regions, TCR beta libraries were built. TCRdb recomputed calls from the multiplex PCR reads with MiXCR, one row per CDR3 protein. The sample lists around 510,000 distinct CDR3 sequences, under 25% occurring once. Stated time point: persistent/refractory GD, antithyroid drugs over 5 years with positive TRAb. Construction of the TCR library relied on RNA isolated from PBMCs.

The J gene is TRBJ2-2, the V gene TRBV6-2 or TRBV6-3, with D perhaps TRBD2 (7 bases). This receptor was identified in a female donor with Graves disease. The sequencing used peripheral blood mononuclear cells (PBMCs), collected when the disease was refractory, from a patient treated with antithyroid drugs. CDR3 in DNA: TGTGCCAGCAGTTACCCGTACCGGGGGGCAACCGGGGAGCTGTTTTTT. Its translation is CASSYPYRGATGELFF.